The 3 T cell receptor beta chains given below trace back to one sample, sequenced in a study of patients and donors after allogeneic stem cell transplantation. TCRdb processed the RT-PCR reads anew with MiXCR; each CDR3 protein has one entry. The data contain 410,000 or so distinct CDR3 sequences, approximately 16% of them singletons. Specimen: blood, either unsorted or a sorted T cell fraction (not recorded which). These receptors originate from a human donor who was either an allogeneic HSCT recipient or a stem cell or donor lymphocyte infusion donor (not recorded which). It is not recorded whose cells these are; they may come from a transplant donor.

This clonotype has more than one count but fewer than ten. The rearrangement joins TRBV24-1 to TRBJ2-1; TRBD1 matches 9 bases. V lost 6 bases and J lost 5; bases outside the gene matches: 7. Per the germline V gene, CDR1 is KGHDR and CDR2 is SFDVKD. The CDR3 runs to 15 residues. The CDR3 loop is CATSRGTGKHNEQFF. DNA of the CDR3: TGTGCCACCAGTCGCGGGACAGGGAAACACAATGAGCAGTTCTTC.

The CDR3 sequence: CASSVSTGKAQYF. The CDR3 DNA reads as TGCGCCAGCAGCGTGAGTACAGGGAAGGCCCAGTACTTC. V gene TRBV5-1 combines with J gene TRBJ2-5; D might be TRBD1 (6 bases). CDR3 length equals 13 residues. V gave up 4 bases and J gave up 9 bases, with 16 bases separating them. CDR1 is SGHRS, CDR2 YFSETQ, per germline.

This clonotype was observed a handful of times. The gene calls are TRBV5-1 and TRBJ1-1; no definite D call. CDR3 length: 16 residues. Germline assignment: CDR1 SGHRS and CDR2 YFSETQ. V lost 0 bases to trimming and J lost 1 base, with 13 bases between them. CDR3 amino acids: CASSLGWTRPNTEAFF. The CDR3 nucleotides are TGCGCCAGCAGCTTGGGCTGGACGCGTCCGAACACTGAAGCTTTCTTT.